This TCR beta chain was recorded in a study of T cell responses to AZD1222 COVID-19 vaccine. Profiling relied on immunoSEQ multiplex PCR, and the TCRdb table lists in-frame clones only, not all of them. This repertoire shows around 69,000 clones, nearly 90% found once; its top ten account for about a tenth. The count of this clone is one. The antigen is not known. General study findings and limits: Clonal diversity was possibly underestimated; the donors were predominantly white British and more often female. Among those given AZD1222, only five to seven were seropositive at baseline.

Specimen: peripheral blood, collected on day 0 of AZD1222 vaccination. The receptor was isolated from an adult in good health.

CDR3 in amino acids: CSASVRAEAFF. For the CDR3, the DNA is TGCAGTGCTAGTGTCCGAGCAGAAGCTTTCTTT. The rearrangement joins TRBV20-1 to TRBJ1-1; D is unclear. V gave up 3 bases and J gave up 8 bases, with 10 bases separating them. This CDR3 has 11 residues. Germline CDR1 and CDR2: DFQATT and SNEGSKA (reference sequence).